This entry is about one T cell receptor beta chain. What it binds is not known. The germline V gene encodes CDR1 SGHTA and CDR2 FQGNSA. The CDR3 is made up of 14 amino acids. Trimming pared 3 bases from V and 1 base from J, leaving 9 bases between. This record comes from a study of identifying expanded T cells in peripheral blood. Study-level findings and limits: Roughly 1.1 clones differed between technical replicates, versus around 15 and 19 over time.

Healthy donors had no documented immune events, such as infections, while sampled. Some clones are missing from TCRdb's copy, which holds only in-frame ones; the method was immunoSEQ multiplex PCR. The table lists roughly 100,000 clones, 88% of them singletons, with roughly 14% in the top ten. What was sequenced was blood. The chain joins TRBV7-2 to TRBJ1-1, with D unresolved. The receptor comes from a person aged 18 to 75 in good health. CDR3 sequence (DNA): TGTGCCAGCAGCTTGGGCAGTGGGAACACTGAAGCTTTCTTT. Translating it yields CASSLGSGNTEAFF.